This T cell receptor beta chain is drawn from a study of cytomegalovirus exposure and HLA in healthy donors. Primers for the PCR totalled 60 Vbeta and 13 Jbeta. The authors' processing: Later analysis identified some 80 million unique TCR beta chains, approximately 10 million shared. The repertoire was sequenced with immunoSEQ multiplex PCR; TCRdb's copy has only in-frame clones and lacks some. From that table come the V and J calls and clone size; the DNA was used to work out D and trimming. The repertoire holds some 120,000 clones, with around two thirds as singletons. Study-wide results and caveats: Per a prior analysis, the majority of TCR beta V segments were productive roughly 90% or roughly 30% of the time. Listed as cytomegalovirus-associated were 170 or so TCR beta chains.

This clone was seen a handful of times. The antigen is undetermined. V was trimmed by 5 bases and J by 4 bases, leaving 11 bases between them. Per the germline V gene, CDR1 is SQVTM and CDR2 is ANQGSEA. The CDR3 loop spans 13 amino acids. The rearrangement uses TRBV29-1 and TRBJ2-2, with D unclear. The origin of this receptor is a woman aged 40 to 55 in good health and CMV-seropositive. Sequenced material: PBMCs. CDR3 residues: CSVRIPGTGELFF. The CDR3 DNA follows: TGCAGCGTTAGGATACCGGGCACCGGGGAGCTGTTTTTT.